This entry is about one T cell receptor (beta chain). TCRdb keeps only in-frame clones here, not all; method: immunoSEQ multiplex PCR. The sample consists of 30,000 to 45,000 clones, over 80% of them appearing once. This CDR3 has 14 residues. The germline CDR1 and CDR2 sequences are SGHKS and YYEKEE (reference sequence). V was trimmed by 0 bases and J by 5 bases, leaving 8 bases between them. These data originate in a study of T cell changes during pregnancy in multiple sclerosis. The rearrangement uses TRBV5-5 and TRBJ1-4; possible D gene TRBD1, 5 bases. This receptor was obtained from a female donor with multiple sclerosis, enrolled in a pregnancy study. The sequenced sample was PBMCs (not recorded whether the cells were cultured). The CDR3 DNA is TGTGCCAGCAGCTTGGAGTGGGGCAATGAAAAACTGTTTTTT. Translating it yields CASSLEWGNEKLFF.